Listed here are 4 T cell receptor beta chains from one sample, sequenced in a study of response to subunit inactivated influenza vaccine. In TCRdb, the RT-PCR reads were re-called with MiXCR into one record per CDR3 protein. In the table there are 450,000 to 600,000 distinct CDR3 sequences, about 15% of which are singletons. Sequenced here: CD4+ T cells sorted from PBMCs, sampled roughly 24 months after vaccination. The receptors here all came from a man between 50 and 75 years old who received an inactivated influenza vaccine.

The rearrangement joins TRBV6-5 to TRBJ2-7; D is undetermined. The germline V and J ends were trimmed by 5 bases and 7 bases, with 12 bases remaining between them. The CDR3 is made up of 12 amino acids. CDR1 is MNHEY and CDR2 is SVGAGI in the germline V gene. For the CDR3, the DNA is TGTGCCAGCAGTCCGACACCCGGGGAGCAGTACTTC. Its protein is CASSPTPGEQYF.

This clonotype turned up a few times. The rearrangement joins TRBV7-2 to TRBJ2-5; D gene ambiguous. The germline CDR1 and CDR2 sequences are SGHTA and FQGNSA. The CDR3 totals 13 residues. V shed 1 base and J shed 5 bases, with 8 bases lying between them. The CDR3 is CASSLGGIETQYF. Written as DNA, the CDR3 is TGTGCCAGCAGCTTAGGGGGTATTGAGACCCAGTACTTC.

This clonotype has more than one count but fewer than ten. The gene calls are TRBV29-1 and TRBJ1-1; the match to TRBD1 covers 8 bases. This CDR3 region has 13 residues. The V and J ends lost 7 bases and 4 bases, in that order; junction bases with no gene match: 8. Germline CDR1 is SQVTM and CDR2 is ANQGSEA. In DNA, the CDR3 is TGCAGCGGTCGACAGGGGTTGGGCACTGAAGCTTTCTTT. Amino acids: CSGRQGLGTEAFF.

This clonotype was counted between two and nine times. The chain employs TRBV15 and TRBJ2-3; D is possibly TRBD1 (5 bases). The CDR3 spans 13 residues. The germline gives CDR1 LNHNV, CDR2 YYDKDF (reference sequence). The V end lost 0 bases, the J end lost 7 bases, and 8 bases lay between the germline ends. CDR3 loop: CATSRDKGYTQYF. Written as DNA, the CDR3 is TGTGCCACCAGCAGAGATAAGGGGTATACGCAGTATTTT.